A selection of T cell receptor beta chains follows, all from one sample in a study of shared clonotypes between healthy human individuals. Only in-frame clones appear in the TCRdb table, and some are missing; sequencing was by immunoSEQ multiplex PCR. This repertoire shows some 800,000 clones, nearly 95% found once; its top ten account for about 24%. The sequencing input was naive CD8+ T cells sorted from blood. The origin of the receptors is a man aged 25-40 years in good health. Both conserved end residues are part of each CDR3. D genes are given only for firm matches. Some rows have no size entry. The others give once, few or many, or a class for an expanded clone.

NA	TRBV2	TRBJ1-5	NA	CASSEAGQPQHF	TGTGCCAGCAGTGAAGCGGGGCAGCCCCAGCATTTT
NA	TRBV27	TRBJ2-2	NA	CASGKGVAGELFF	TGTGCCAGCGGAAAGGGGGTGGCCGGGGAGCTGTTTTTT
once	TRBV27	TRBJ2-5	TRBD1	CASSLVRRDRLGGETQYF	TGTGCCAGCAGTTTGGTCCGCCGGGACAGGCTCGGCGGAGAGACCCAGTACTTC
NA	TRBV18	TRBJ2-1	NA	CASSPDSEQFF	TGTGCCAGCTCGCCCGACAGCGAGCAGTTCTTC
NA	TRBV28	TRBJ1-1	TRBD1	CAWTGTMNTEAFF	TGTGCCTGGACAGGTACTATGAACACTGAAGCTTTCTTT
NA	TRBV6-6	TRBJ1-1	NA	CASSYGRGGTEAFF	TGTGCCAGCAGTTACGGGAGGGGAGGGACTGAAGCTTTCTTT
NA	TRBV28	TRBJ1-1	NA	CASSSEGRTEAFF	TGTGCCAGCAGTTCGGAGGGGAGGACTGAAGCTTTCTTT
NA	TRBV7-9	TRBJ2-3	NA	CASSFTTTDTQYF	TGTGCCAGCAGCTTTACTACCACAGATACGCAGTATTTT
NA	TRBV29-1	TRBJ1-2	NA	CSVEGNQLDGYTF	TGCAGCGTTGAAGGGAATCAGCTCGATGGCTACACCTTC
NA	TRBV7-9	TRBJ1-5	NA	CASSLAGTPNQPQHF	TGTGCCAGCAGCTTAGCCGGGACACCAAATCAGCCCCAGCATTTT
NA	TRBV4-3	TRBJ1-2	NA	CASSQDRQGRGYGYTF	TGCGCCAGCAGCCAAGATAGGCAGGGGCGAGGCTATGGCTACACCTTC
NA	TRBV2	TRBJ2-3	TRBD1	CASSVEGQGARATLTDTQYF	TGTGCCAGCAGTGTGGAGGGGCAGGGGGCTCGGGCCACCCTCACAGATACGCAGTATTTT
NA	TRBV7-9	TRBJ2-7	TRBD1	CASSPGQGPYEQYF	TGTGCCAGCAGCCCGGGACAGGGACCCTACGAGCAGTACTTC
NA	TRBV29-1	TRBJ2-3	TRBD1	CSVETGESTDTQYF	TGCAGCGTTGAAACAGGGGAAAGCACAGATACGCAGTATTTT
NA	TRBV19	TRBJ2-7	NA	CASSIWTGEYEQYF	TGTGCCAGTAGTATTTGGACGGGCGAGTACGAGCAGTACTTC